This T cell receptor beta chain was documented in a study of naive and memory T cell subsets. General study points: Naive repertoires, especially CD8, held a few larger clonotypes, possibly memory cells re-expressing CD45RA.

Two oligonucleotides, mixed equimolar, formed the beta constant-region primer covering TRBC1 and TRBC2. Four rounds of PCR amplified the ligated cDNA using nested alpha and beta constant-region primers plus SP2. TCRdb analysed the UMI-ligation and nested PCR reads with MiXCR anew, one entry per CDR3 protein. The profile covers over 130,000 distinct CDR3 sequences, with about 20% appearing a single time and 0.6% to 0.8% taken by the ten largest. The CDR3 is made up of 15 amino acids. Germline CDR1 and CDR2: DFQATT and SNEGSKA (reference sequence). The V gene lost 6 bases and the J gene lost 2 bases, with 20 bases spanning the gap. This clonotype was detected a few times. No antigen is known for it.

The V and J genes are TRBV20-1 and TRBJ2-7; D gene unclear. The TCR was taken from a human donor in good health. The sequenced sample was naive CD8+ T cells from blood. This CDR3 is CSAKPDITSTYEQYF. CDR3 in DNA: TGCAGTGCAAAGCCCGACATAACGTCAACCTACGAGCAGTACTTC.